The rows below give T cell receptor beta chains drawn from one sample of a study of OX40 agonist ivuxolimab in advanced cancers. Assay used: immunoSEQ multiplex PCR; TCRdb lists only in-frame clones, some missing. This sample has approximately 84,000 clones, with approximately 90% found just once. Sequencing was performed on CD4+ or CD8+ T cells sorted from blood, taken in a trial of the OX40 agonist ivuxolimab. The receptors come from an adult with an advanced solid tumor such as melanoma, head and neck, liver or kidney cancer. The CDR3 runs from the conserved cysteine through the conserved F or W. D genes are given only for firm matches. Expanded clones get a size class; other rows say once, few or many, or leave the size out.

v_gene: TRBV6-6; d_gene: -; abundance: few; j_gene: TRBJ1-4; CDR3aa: CASSYFGQSNEKLFF; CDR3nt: TGTGCCAGCAGTTACTTTGGACAGAGTAATGAAAAACTGTTTTTT
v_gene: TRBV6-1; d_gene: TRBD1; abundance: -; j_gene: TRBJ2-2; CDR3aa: CASSVDRGTGELFF; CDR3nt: TGTGCCAGCAGTGTAGACAGGGGGACCGGGGAGCTGTTTTTT
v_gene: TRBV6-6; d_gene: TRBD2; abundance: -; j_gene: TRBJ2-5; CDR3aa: CASSAWGGRETQYF; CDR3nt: TGTGCCAGCAGTGCCTGGGGGGGTCGGGAGACCCAGTACTTC
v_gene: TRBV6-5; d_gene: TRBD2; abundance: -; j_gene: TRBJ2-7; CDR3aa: CASQKSGSVYEQYF; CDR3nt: TGTGCCAGTCAGAAGAGCGGGAGTGTTTACGAGCAGTACTTC
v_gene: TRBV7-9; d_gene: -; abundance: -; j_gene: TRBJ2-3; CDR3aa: CASSLAETRDTQYF; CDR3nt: TGTGCCAGCAGCTTAGCGGAGACTCGGGATACGCAGTATTTT
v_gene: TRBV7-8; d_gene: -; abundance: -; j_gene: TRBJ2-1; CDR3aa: CASSWGGGRSDEQFF; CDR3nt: TGTGCCAGCAGCTGGGGGGGCGGTAGGAGCGATGAGCAGTTCTTC
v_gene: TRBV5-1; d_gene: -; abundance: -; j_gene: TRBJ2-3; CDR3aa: CASSLALGQTTDTQYF; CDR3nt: TGCGCCAGCAGCTTGGCCTTGGGGCAGACCACAGATACGCAGTATTTT
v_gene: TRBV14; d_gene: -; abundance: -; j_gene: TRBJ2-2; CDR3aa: CASSQGTNTGELFF; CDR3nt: TGTGCCAGCAGCCAGGGGACGAACACCGGGGAGCTGTTTTTT
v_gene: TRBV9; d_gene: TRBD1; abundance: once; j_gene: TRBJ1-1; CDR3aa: CASSVGGQQNTEAFF; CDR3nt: TGTGCCAGCAGCGTAGGGGGACAGCAGAACACTGAAGCTTTCTTT
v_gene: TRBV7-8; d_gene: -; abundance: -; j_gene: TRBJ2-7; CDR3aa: CASSFIRTRLYEQYF; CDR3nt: TGTGCCAGCAGCTTTATCAGGACTCGGCTCTACGAGCAGTACTTC
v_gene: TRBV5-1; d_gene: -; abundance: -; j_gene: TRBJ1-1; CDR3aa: CASSLGGGRANTEAFF; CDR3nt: TGCGCCAGCAGCTTGGGTGGTGGCAGGGCGAACACTGAAGCTTTCTTT
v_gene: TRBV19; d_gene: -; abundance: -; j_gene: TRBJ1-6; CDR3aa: CASSIEGGSPLHF; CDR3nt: TGTGCCAGTAGTATAGAAGGCGGGTCACCCCTCCACTTT
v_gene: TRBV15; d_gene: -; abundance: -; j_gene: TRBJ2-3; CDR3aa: CATSREWNTDTQYF; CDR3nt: TGTGCCACCAGCAGAGAGTGGAACACAGATACGCAGTATTTT
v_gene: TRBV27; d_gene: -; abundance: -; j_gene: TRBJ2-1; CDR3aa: CASSLNPYNEQFF; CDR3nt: TGTGCCAGCAGTTTAAATCCCTACAATGAGCAGTTCTTC
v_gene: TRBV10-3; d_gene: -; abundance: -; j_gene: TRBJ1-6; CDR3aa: CAISLFPFGRTDNSPLHF; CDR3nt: TGTGCCATCAGTTTATTCCCCTTCGGGAGGACTGACAATTCACCCCTCCACTTT
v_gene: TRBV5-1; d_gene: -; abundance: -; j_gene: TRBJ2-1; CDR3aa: CASSGTGTKYNEQFF; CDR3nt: TGCGCCAGCAGCGGTACCGGGACAAAATACAATGAGCAGTTCTTC
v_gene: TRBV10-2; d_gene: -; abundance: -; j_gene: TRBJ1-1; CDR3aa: CASTLTMNTEAFF; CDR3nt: TGCGCCAGCACCCTAACCATGAACACTGAAGCTTTCTTT
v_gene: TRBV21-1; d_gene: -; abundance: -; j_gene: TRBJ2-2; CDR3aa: CASSRTGNNTGELFF; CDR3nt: TGTGCCAGCAGTAGGACAGGGAATAACACCGGGGAGCTGTTTTTT
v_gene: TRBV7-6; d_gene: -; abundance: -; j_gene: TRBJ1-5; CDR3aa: CASSLIGGNQPQHF; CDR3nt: TGTGCCAGCAGCTTAATCGGGGGCAATCAGCCCCAGCATTTT
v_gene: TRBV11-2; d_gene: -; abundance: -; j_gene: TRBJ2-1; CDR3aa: CASSSPEAKSSYNEQFF; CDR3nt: TGTGCCAGCAGCTCCCCCGAGGCTAAGAGCTCCTACAATGAGCAGTTCTTC
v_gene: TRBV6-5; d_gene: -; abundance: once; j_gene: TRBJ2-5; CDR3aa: CASGPETQYF; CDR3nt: TGTGCCAGCGGCCCTGAGACCCAGTACTTC
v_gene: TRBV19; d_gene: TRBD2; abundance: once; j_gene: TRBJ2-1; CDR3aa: CASNPGTSVNEQFF; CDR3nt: TGTGCCAGTAATCCCGGGACTAGCGTAAATGAGCAGTTCTTC
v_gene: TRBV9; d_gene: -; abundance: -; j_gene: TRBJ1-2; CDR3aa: CASSATFEERYTF; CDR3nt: TGTGCCAGCAGCGCTACGTTTGAGGAACGCTACACCTTC
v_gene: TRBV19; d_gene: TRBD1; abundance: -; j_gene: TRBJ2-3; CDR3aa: CATFAGTVSTDTQYF; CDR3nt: TGTGCCACTTTCGCCGGGACAGTCAGCACAGATACGCAGTATTTT
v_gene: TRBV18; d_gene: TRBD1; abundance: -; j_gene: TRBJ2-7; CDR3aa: CASSPSLGQGYEQYF; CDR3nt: TGTGCCAGCTCACCATCCTTGGGACAGGGGTACGAGCAGTACTTC
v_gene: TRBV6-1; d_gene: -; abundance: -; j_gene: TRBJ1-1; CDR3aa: CASTRGKGRTEAFF; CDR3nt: TGTGCCAGCACCAGGGGCAAGGGGAGAACTGAAGCTTTCTTT
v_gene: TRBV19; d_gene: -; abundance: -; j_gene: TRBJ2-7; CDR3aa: CASSIETGNYEQYF; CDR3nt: TGTGCCAGTAGTATAGAGACAGGCAACTACGAGCAGTACTTC
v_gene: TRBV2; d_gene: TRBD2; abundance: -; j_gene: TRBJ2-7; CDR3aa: CASSEARESYEQYF; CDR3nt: TGTGCCAGCAGTGAAGCGCGGGAGAGTTACGAGCAGTACTTC
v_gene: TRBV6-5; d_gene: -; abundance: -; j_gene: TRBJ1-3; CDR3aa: CASSSRESGNTIYF; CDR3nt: TGTGCCAGCAGTTCCAGGGAATCTGGAAACACCATATATTTT
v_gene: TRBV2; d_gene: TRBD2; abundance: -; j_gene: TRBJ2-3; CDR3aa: CASSETLVRERENTQYF; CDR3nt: TGTGCCAGCAGTGAAACCCTGGTACGGGAGCGGGAGAATACGCAGTATTTT
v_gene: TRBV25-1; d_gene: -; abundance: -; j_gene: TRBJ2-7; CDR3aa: CASTMTGGSYEQYF; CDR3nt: TGTGCCAGCACGATGACAGGCGGCTCCTACGAGCAGTACTTC
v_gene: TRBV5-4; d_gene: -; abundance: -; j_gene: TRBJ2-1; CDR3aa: CASSLGQFYNEQFF; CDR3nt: TGTGCCAGCAGCTTGGGACAGTTTTACAATGAGCAGTTCTTC
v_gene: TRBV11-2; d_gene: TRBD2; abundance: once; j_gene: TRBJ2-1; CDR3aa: CASSTLAGGPNEQFF; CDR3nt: TGTGCCAGCAGCACCCTAGCGGGGGGGCCCAATGAGCAGTTCTTC
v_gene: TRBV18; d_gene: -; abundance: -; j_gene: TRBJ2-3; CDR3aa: CASSPNRAADTQYF; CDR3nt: TGTGCCAGCTCACCAAACAGGGCCGCAGATACGCAGTATTTT
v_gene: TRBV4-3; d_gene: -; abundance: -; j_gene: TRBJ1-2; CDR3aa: CASSQDYDRVYGYTF; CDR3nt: TGCGCCAGCAGCCAAGATTATGACCGGGTCTATGGCTACACCTTC
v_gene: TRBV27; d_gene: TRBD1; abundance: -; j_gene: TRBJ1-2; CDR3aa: CASSPPGQQGGGYTF; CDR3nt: TGTGCCAGCAGTCCTCCGGGACAGCAGGGGGGTGGCTACACCTTC
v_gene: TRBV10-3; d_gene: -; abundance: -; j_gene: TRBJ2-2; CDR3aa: CAISLRGFDTGELFF; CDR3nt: TGTGCCATCAGTCTTCGGGGGTTCGACACCGGGGAGCTGTTTTTT
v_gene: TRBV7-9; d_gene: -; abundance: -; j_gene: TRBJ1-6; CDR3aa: CASSPGGANNSPLHF; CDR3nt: TGTGCCAGCAGCCCCGGCGGAGCCAATAATTCACCCCTCCACTTT
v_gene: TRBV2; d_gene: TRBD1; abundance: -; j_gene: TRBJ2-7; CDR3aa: CASSDRGGVFSYEQYF; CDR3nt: TGTGCCAGCAGTGATAGAGGGGGCGTATTCTCCTACGAGCAGTACTTC
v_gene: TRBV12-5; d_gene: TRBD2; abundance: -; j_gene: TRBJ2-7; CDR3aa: CASGLGLAGGRGEQYF; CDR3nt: TGTGCTAGTGGTTTGGGACTAGCGGGAGGTCGAGGCGAGCAGTACTTC
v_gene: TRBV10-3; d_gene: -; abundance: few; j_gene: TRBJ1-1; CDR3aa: CAISGTGPDSKLNTEAFF; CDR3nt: TGTGCCATCAGTGGTACAGGGCCGGACTCTAAACTGAACACTGAAGCTTTCTTT
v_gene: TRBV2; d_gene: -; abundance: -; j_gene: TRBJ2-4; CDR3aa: CASSEEAVTKNIQYF; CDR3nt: TGTGCCAGCAGTGAAGAGGCAGTCACCAAAAACATTCAGTACTTC
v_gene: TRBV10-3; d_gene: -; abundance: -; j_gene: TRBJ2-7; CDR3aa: CAITRDSWRGEQYF; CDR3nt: TGTGCCATCACCAGGGACAGCTGGAGGGGGGAGCAGTACTTC
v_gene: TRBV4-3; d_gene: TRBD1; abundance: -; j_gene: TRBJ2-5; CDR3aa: CASSQGDREWETQYF; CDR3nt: TGCGCCAGCAGCCAGGGGGACAGGGAATGGGAGACCCAGTACTTC
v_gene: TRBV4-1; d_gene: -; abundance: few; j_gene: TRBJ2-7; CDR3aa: CASSQVGGLTYEQYF; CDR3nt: TGCGCCAGCAGCCAAGTGGGGGGGCTAACCTACGAGCAGTACTTC
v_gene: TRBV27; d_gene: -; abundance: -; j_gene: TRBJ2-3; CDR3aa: CASSFGQGLGNTQYF; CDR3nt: TGTGCCAGCAGTTTCGGGCAGGGGTTAGGTAATACGCAGTATTTT
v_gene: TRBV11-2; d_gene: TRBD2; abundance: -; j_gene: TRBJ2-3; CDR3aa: CASSDLAGGLTDTQYF; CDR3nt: TGTGCCAGCAGCGACCTAGCGGGGGGACTCACAGATACGCAGTATTTT
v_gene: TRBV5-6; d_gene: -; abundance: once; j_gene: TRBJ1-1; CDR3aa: CASSLDAGVEAFF; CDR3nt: TGTGCCAGCAGCTTGGACGCAGGGGTTGAAGCTTTCTTT
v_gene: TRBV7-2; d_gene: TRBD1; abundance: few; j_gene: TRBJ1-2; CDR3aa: CASSPGQFSYGYTF; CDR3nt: TGTGCCAGCAGCCCGGGACAGTTTTCCTATGGCTACACCTTC
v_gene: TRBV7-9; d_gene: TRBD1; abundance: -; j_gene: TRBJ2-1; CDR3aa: CASSLITYRGDNEQFF; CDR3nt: TGTGCCAGCAGCTTAATAACGTACAGGGGGGACAATGAGCAGTTCTTC
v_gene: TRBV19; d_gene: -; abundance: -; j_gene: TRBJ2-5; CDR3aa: CASSIVNRGGVQYF; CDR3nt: TGTGCCAGTAGTATAGTGAACAGGGGGGGCGTGCAGTACTTC
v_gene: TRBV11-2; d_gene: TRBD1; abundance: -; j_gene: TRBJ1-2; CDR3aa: CASSFQQGSGYTF; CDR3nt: TGTGCCAGCAGCTTCCAACAGGGGAGCGGCTACACCTTC